This T cell receptor (beta chain) was recovered during a study of blood T cell repertoires in COVID-19. Overall study: The United States, Italy and Spain provided the acute and convalescent COVID-19 samples.

Assay: immunoSEQ multiplex PCR; the TCRdb copy retains only in-frame clones and omits some. This table has more than 95,000 clones, more than 60% appearing once. Germline trimming cut 5 bases from V and 4 bases from J; bases unmatched to any gene: 7. Germline lookup yields CDR1 GTSNPN and CDR2 SVGIG (reference sequence). This CDR3 is built from 13 residues. The receptor was isolated from a man between 65 and 85 years old with acute or convalescent COVID-19. The rearrangement uses TRBV30 and TRBJ1-1; 7 bases match TRBD1. Input material: peripheral blood. The CDR3 region is CAWEQGIGTEAFF. The DNA of the CDR3 is TGTGCCTGGGAACAGGGGATAGGCACTGAAGCTTTCTTT.